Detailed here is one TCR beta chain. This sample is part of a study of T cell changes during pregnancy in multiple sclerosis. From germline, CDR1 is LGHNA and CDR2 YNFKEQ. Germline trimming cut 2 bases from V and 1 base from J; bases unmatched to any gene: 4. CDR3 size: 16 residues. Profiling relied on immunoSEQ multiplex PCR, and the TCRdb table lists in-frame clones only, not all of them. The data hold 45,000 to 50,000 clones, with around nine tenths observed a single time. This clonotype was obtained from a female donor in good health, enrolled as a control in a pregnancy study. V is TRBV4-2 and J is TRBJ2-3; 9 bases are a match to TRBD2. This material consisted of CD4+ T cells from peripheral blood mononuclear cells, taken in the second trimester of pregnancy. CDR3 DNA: TGTGCCAGCAGCCAATTCGCTAGCGGGGGCACAGATACGCAGTATTTT. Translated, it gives CASSQFASGGTDTQYF.